The following is a TCR beta chain sequence with its context. Method: immunoSEQ multiplex PCR; TCRdb's copy keeps in-frame clones and lacks some. The data contain 80,000 to 90,000 clones, around 85% of them singletons. This entry comes from a study of PD-L1 blockade in urothelial cancer. The wider study: Patients' atezolizumab regimen, 1,200 mg intravenously every 3 weeks, began in the mid-2010s. Patients had been given 0 to 3 earlier chemotherapy regimens.

Time point specified: pretreatment peripheral blood. Each patient presented with locally advanced or metastatic urothelial carcinoma. The CDR3 runs to 16 residues. Trimming removed 0 bases from V and 2 bases from J; junction bases left unmatched: 0. The germline gives CDR1 LGHNA, CDR2 YSLEER. The sequencing used PBMCs, collected around atezolizumab (anti-PD-L1) treatment. V gene TRBV4-3 combines with J gene TRBJ2-1; TRBD2 aligns across 11 bases. The TCR sequence derives from a man in his 60s with urothelial cancer. CDR3: CASSQEGLAAYNEQFF. The CDR3 nucleotides are TGCGCCAGCAGCCAAGAGGGACTAGCGGCCTACAATGAGCAGTTCTTC.